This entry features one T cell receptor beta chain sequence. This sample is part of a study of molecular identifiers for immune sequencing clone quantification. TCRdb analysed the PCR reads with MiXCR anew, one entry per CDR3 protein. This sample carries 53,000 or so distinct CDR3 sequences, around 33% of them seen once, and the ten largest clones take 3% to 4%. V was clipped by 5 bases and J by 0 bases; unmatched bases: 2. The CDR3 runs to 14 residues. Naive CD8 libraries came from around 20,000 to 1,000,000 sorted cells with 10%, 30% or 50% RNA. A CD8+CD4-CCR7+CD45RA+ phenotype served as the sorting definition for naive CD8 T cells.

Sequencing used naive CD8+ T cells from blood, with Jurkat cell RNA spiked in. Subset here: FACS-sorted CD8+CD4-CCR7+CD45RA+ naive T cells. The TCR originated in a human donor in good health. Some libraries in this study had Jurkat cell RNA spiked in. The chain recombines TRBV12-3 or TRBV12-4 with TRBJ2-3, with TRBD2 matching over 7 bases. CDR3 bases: TGTGCCAGCAGTACTAGCGTAAGCACAGATACGCAGTATTTT. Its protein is CASSTSVSTDTQYF.